These T cell receptor beta chains were read from a single sample in a study of blood T cell repertoires in COVID-19. Some clones are missing from TCRdb's copy, which holds only in-frame ones; the method was immunoSEQ multiplex PCR. Of a few hundred thousand clones detected, roughly 89% appear once; the ten largest clones hold about 6.2%. The specimen was peripheral blood. These receptors were collected from a man in his 60s who had recovered from COVID-19. CDR3s include the opening cysteine and the closing phenylalanine or tryptophan. The D gene is left open where the match is weak. Clone size is stated in some rows and not others, as once, few, many or a class when expanded.

TRBV18	-	TRBJ1-1	TRBD1	TGTGCCAGCTCGGTCCGGGACAGGGGGATGAACACTGAAGCTTTCTTT	CASSVRDRGMNTEAFF
TRBV29-1	-	TRBJ1-1	TRBD1	TGCAGCGTTGTTTGGGAGGGGACAGGGAGGAAAGCTTTCTTT	CSVVWEGTGRKAFF
TRBV14	-	TRBJ2-1	-	TGTGCCAGCAGCCAAATGGACTCGCCCAATGAGCAGTTCTTC	CASSQMDSPNEQFF
TRBV7-3	-	TRBJ2-7	TRBD1	TGTGCCAGCAGCCCGGGACAGGGTGGCCCCTACGAGCAGTACTTC	CASSPGQGGPYEQYF
TRBV29-1	once	TRBJ2-3	TRBD2	TGCAGCGTTCGTGCGGGAGGGAACACAGATACGCAGTATTTT	CSVRAGGNTDTQYF
TRBV24-1	-	TRBJ2-3	TRBD2	TGTGCCACCAGTGATTACCCTGAGTCCCCGTTTTGGGCTAGCGGGTCGTTTAGCACAGATACGCAGTATTTT	CATSDYPESPFWASGSFSTDTQYF
TRBV28	-	TRBJ2-7	-	TGTGCCAGCAGCCTGGTGGGCCTCTACGAGCAGTACTTC	CASSLVGLYEQYF
TRBV5-1	-	TRBJ1-1	TRBD1	TGCGCCAGCAGCGAACAGGGGACGAACACTGAAGCTTTCTTT	CASSEQGTNTEAFF
TRBV12-3/TRBV12-4	-	TRBJ2-2	-	TGTGCCAGCAGATACACCACCGGGGAGCTGTTTTTT	CASRYTTGELFF
TRBV6-5	-	TRBJ2-7	-	TGTGCCACACGGACTGGGTCGGAGCAGTACTTC	CATRTGSEQYF
TRBV27	-	TRBJ1-1	-	TGTGCCAGCAGTTTATCCCTTCGGGTTGAAGCTTTCTTT	CASSLSLRVEAFF
TRBV3-1/TRBV3-2	-	TRBJ1-1	-	TGTGCCAGCAGCCAAGATCGGCGGGTAGTGGGCACTGAAGCTTTCTTT	CASSQDRRVVGTEAFF
TRBV30	-	TRBJ1-5	-	TGTGCCTGTACTGGTAGGGGTCAGCCCCAGCATTTT	CACTGRGQPQHF
TRBV24-1	-	TRBJ2-7	-	TGTGCCACCAGTGGGCGGCTCCACGAGCAGTACTTC	CATSGRLHEQYF
TRBV18	-	TRBJ2-1	-	TGTGCCAGCTCACCATTAATCCCCCCGAATGAGCAGTTCTTC	CASSPLIPPNEQFF
TRBV18	-	TRBJ1-5	TRBD1	TGTGCCAGCTCATCTACAGACAGGGCAGATATCCAGCCCCAGCATTTT	CASSSTDRADIQPQHF
TRBV3-1/TRBV3-2	-	TRBJ1-2	TRBD1	TGTGCCAGCAGTCCATTGACAGGGAATGGCTACACCTTC	CASSPLTGNGYTF